This passage covers 27 T cell receptor beta chains from one sample sequenced in a study of PD-L1 blockade in urothelial cancer. Clones were sequenced by immunoSEQ multiplex PCR, and TCRdb holds only the in-frame ones, with some missing. The profile shows 65,000 to 85,000 clones, approximately 89% of them singletons. Sample time point: peripheral blood 6 weeks after treatment start. The source was PBMCs, collected around atezolizumab (anti-PD-L1) treatment. The receptors derive from a woman older than 75 with urothelial cancer.

The V call is TRBV6-1, the J call TRBJ1-4; D remains ambiguous. Germline loops: CDR1 MNHNS, CDR2 SASEGT. This CDR3 region has 11 residues. Trimming cost V 8 bases and J 5 bases, with 6 bases left between them. CDR3 nucleotides: TGTGCCAGCTCAGAAAATGAAAAACTGTTTTTT. Translated: CASSENEKLFF.

The CDR3: CASSHRLVVGETQYF. The CDR3 DNA follows: TGTGCCAGCAGCCATCGGTTGGTCGTCGGGGAGACCCAGTACTTC. The rearrangement uses TRBV14 and TRBJ2-5, with D hard to call. V was shortened by 3 bases and J by 5 bases, with 16 bases between the two germline ends. Germline V lookup: CDR1 SGHDN, CDR2 FVKESK. The CDR3 has 15 residues.

The rearrangement uses TRBV2 and TRBJ2-1; TRBD1 matches 8 bases. Germline CDR1 reads SNHLY; CDR2 reads FYNNEI. The trim removed 8 bases at V and 4 bases at J, leaving 7 bases unmatched. The CDR3 runs 14 residues. CDR3 residues: CASSDRGPYNEQFF. DNA of the CDR3: TGTGCCAGCTCAGACAGGGGACCTTACAATGAGCAGTTCTTC.

The genes are TRBV15 and TRBJ1-1; 10 bases align to TRBD1. The junction had 7 bases not matched to a gene; V was cut back by 1 base and J by 5 bases. Germline CDR1 reads LNHNV; CDR2 reads YYDKDF (reference sequence). CDR3 length equals 16 residues. The chain's CDR3 is CATSRGTGQGRTEAFF. The CDR3 nucleotides are TGTGCCACCAGCAGAGGTACGGGACAGGGGAGGACTGAAGCTTTCTTT. The full variable domain, rest sourced from reference TRBV15 and TRBJ1-1, is DAMVIQNPRYQVTQFGKPVTLSCSQTLNHNVMYWYQQKSSQAPKLLFHYYDKDFNNEADTPDNFQSRRPNTSFCFLDIRSPGLGDTAMYLCATSRGTGQGRTEAFFGQGTRLTVV.

This rearrangement joins TRBV6-1 to TRBJ2-1, with TRBD2 matching over 14 bases. With V trimmed by 8 bases and J by 8 bases, 5 bases remained unmatched. The CDR3 spans 14 residues. CDR1 is MNHNS, CDR2 SASEGT, per germline. Here the CDR3 reads CASLGLAGDYEQFF. The CDR3 DNA reads TGTGCCAGCTTGGGACTAGCGGGAGACTATGAGCAGTTCTTC.

This rearrangement joins TRBV2 to TRBJ2-7; 7 bases are a match to TRBD1. Germline-derived CDR1 and CDR2 are SNHLY and FYNNEI. V trimming: 6 bases; J trimming: 0 bases; junction bases outside the gene matches: 8. This CDR3 is built from 15 residues. CDR3 sequence: CASSRDSPSSYEQYF. CDR3 coding DNA: TGTGCCAGCAGCCGGGACAGCCCCAGCTCCTACGAGCAGTACTTC.

This rearrangement joins TRBV5-6 to TRBJ2-1, with TRBD2 matching 10 bases. Looked up from germline, CDR1 is SGHDT and CDR2 is YYEEEE. V shed 4 bases, J shed 4 bases, and the junction held 5 bases outside the gene matches. The CDR3 covers 15 residues. CDR3 bases: TGTGCCAGCAGCCCGAGGGGACTAGCGTACAATGAGCAGTTCTTC. This codes for CASSPRGLAYNEQFF.

The V and J genes are TRBV18 and TRBJ1-5, with TRBD1 matching 8 bases. Germline trimming cut 3 bases from V and 6 bases from J; bases unmatched to any gene: 7. The CDR3 covers 15 residues. Germline V gene lookup returns CDR1 KGHSH and CDR2 LQKENI. CDR3 amino acids: CASSPGQGRGQPQHF. Written as DNA, the CDR3 is TGTGCCAGCTCACCCGGACAGGGACGAGGTCAGCCCCAGCATTTT.

This clone was observed once. The V and J genes are TRBV28 and TRBJ2-1, with a tentative D call TRBD2 (5 bases). V was pared by 5 bases and J by 1 base, with 15 bases between. The CDR3 sequence is 16 residues long. From germline, CDR1 is MDHEN and CDR2 SYDVKM. CDR3 sequence (DNA): TGTGCCAGCAGTCCTGGAGGAGCGGTTTCCTACAATGAGCAGTTCTTC. Translation gives CASSPGGAVSYNEQFF.

This clone was counted once. The rearrangement links TRBV2 to TRBJ1-1, with TRBD1 identical over 8 bases. The CDR3 is made up of 16 amino acids. The V and J ends lost 5 bases and 4 bases, in that order; junction bases with no gene match: 12. The germline V gene encodes CDR1 SNHLY and CDR2 FYNNEI. DNA of the CDR3: TGTGCCAGCAGTCCCGGACAGGGTCTGGGGAGCACTGAAGCTTTCTTT. This encodes CASSPGQGLGSTEAFF.

V usage is TRBV28 and J usage is TRBJ2-1; the match to TRBD1 covers 8 bases. The CDR3 is 14 residues long. Germline V gene data show CDR1 as MDHEN and CDR2 as SYDVKM. V gave up 5 bases and J gave up 3 bases; unmatched junction bases: 3. The CDR3 here is CASSRTGSYNEQFF. CDR3 bases: TGTGCCAGCAGTCGGACAGGGAGCTACAATGAGCAGTTCTTC.

This rearrangement joins TRBV10-1 to TRBJ2-3, with unresolved D. Trimming stripped 6 bases from V and 0 bases from J, with 10 bases between. CDR3 size: 14 residues. Germline V gene lookup returns CDR1 WNHNN and CDR2 SYGVQD (reference sequence). The CDR3 DNA follows: TGCGCCAGCAGCCCACAGCCTAGCACAGATACGCAGTATTTT. Residues: CASSPQPSTDTQYF.

The chain joins TRBV29-1 to TRBJ2-5, with D tentatively TRBD1 (5 bases). V shed 1 base and J shed 5 bases, with 11 bases lying between them. CDR3 length equals 13 residues. CDR1 and CDR2 (germline): SQVTM, ANQGSEA. The CDR3 protein is CSVEVGVGETQYF. DNA of the CDR3: TGCAGCGTTGAAGTAGGGGTAGGGGAGACCCAGTACTTC.

CDR3 loop: CASSLFRGNQPQHF. The DNA for the CDR3 is TGTGCCAGCAGTTTATTTAGGGGAAATCAGCCCCAGCATTTT. The chain uses TRBV28 and TRBJ1-5, with D possibly TRBD1 on 5 matching bases. V lost 1 base to trimming and J lost 4 bases, with 8 bases between them. CDR1 and CDR2 (germline): MDHEN, SYDVKM. The CDR3 is 14 residues long. Drawing the rest from reference TRBV28 and TRBJ1-5, the complete variable domain is DVKVTQSSRYLVKRTGEKVFLECVQDMDHENMFWYRQDPGLGLRLIYFSYDVKMKEKGDIPEGYSVSREKKERFSLILESASTNQTSMYLCASSLFRGNQPQHFGDGTRLSIL.

This chain connects TRBV19 to TRBJ2-3; the match to TRBD2 covers 11 bases. J gave up 1 base and V 6 bases, and 3 bases lay outside the gene matches. The CDR3 is made up of 15 amino acids. Germline CDR1 and CDR2: LNHDA and SQIVND (reference sequence). The CDR3 spells CASSQTSGGTDTQYF. The DNA for the CDR3 is TGTGCCAGTAGCCAGACTAGCGGGGGCACAGATACGCAGTATTTT.

This sequence joins TRBV28 and TRBJ1-5; D is uncertain. CDR3 length: 14 residues. V was trimmed by 5 bases and J by 5 bases, leaving 13 bases between them. Per the germline V gene, CDR1 is MDHEN and CDR2 is SYDVKM. CDR3 in amino acids: CASSPSLSYQPQHF. CDR3 coding DNA: TGTGCCAGCAGTCCATCACTAAGTTATCAGCCCCAGCATTTT. The variable domain in full, with the rest retrieved from reference TRBV28 and TRBJ1-5, is DVKVTQSSRYLVKRTGEKVFLECVQDMDHENMFWYRQDPGLGLRLIYFSYDVKMKEKGDIPEGYSVSREKKERFSLILESASTNQTSMYLCASSPSLSYQPQHFGDGTRLSIL.

V is TRBV25-1 and J is TRBJ2-5, with 7 positions matching TRBD1. The J call may be in error: the DNA end matches TRBJ2-7 better. CDR1 is MGHDK and CDR2 is SYGVNS in the germline V gene. The CDR3 spans 16 residues. CDR3 nucleotide sequence: TGTGCCAGCAGTGATTATAAGGGGGCCAGATCCTACGAGCAGTACTTC. Its protein product is CASSDYKGARSYEQYF.

The chain joins TRBV19 to TRBJ2-7, with 9 bases fitting TRBD1. The CDR3 contains 14 residues. Germline assignment: CDR1 LNHDA and CDR2 SQIVND (reference sequence). J was trimmed by 4 bases and V by 5 bases; bases with no gene match: 6. CDR3 in DNA: TGTGCCAGTAGTCCCAGGGGACAGGGATACGAGCAGTACTTC. Protein: CASSPRGQGYEQYF.

This chain uses TRBV29-1 with TRBJ2-1, with 9 bases aligning to TRBD2. V lost 7 bases and J lost 9; bases outside the gene matches: 13. CDR1 is SQVTM and CDR2 is ANQGSEA in the germline V gene. This CDR3 has 14 amino acids. Here the CDR3 DNA reads TGCAGCGCCGGAGGGTCAGCGGGAGGAGGTGAGCAGTTCTTC. This translates into CSAGGSAGGGEQFF.

The CDR3 DNA sequence: TGTGCCAGCAGTGATACGAATCGGAATCAGCCCCAGCATTTT. It specifies CASSDTNRNQPQHF. The chain couples TRBV2 to TRBJ1-5; D gene ambiguous. Germline V lookup: CDR1 SNHLY, CDR2 FYNNEI. There are 14 residues in the CDR3. Trimming cost V 3 bases and J 4 bases, with 10 bases left between them.

The rearrangement links TRBV6-6 to TRBJ1-4; no clear D gene. CDR3 length equals 16 residues. CDR1 and CDR2 from the germline V gene are MNHNY and SVGAGI (reference sequence). Trimming took off 6 bases at V and 5 bases at J, with 19 bases between the two ends. CDR3 in DNA: TGTGCCAGCAGCTCCTCCACCCACGTCCTAAATGAAAAACTGTTTTTT. This codes for CASSSSTHVLNEKLFF.

V is TRBV5-5 and J is TRBJ2-5, with 8 bases lining up with TRBD1. Trimming removed 4 bases from V and 4 bases from J; junction bases left unmatched: 6. Per germline, CDR1 SGHKS and CDR2 YYEKEE (reference sequence). CDR3 length equals 14 residues. In DNA, the CDR3 is TGTGCCAGCAGCCGGACAGGGTTAGTAGAGACCCAGTACTTC. It encodes CASSRTGLVETQYF.

The chain uses TRBV28 and TRBJ1-4; the D gene is possibly TRBD1 (5 bases). The germline V and J ends were trimmed by 5 bases and 8 bases, with 21 bases remaining between them. The CDR3 consists of 16 residues. Looked up from germline, CDR1 is MDHEN and CDR2 is SYDVKM. The CDR3 region is CASSRGGTSRREKLFF. The CDR3 DNA reads as TGTGCCAGCAGTCGAGGCGGGACCTCTAGGCGAGAAAAACTGTTTTTT.

The chain couples TRBV27 to TRBJ2-7, with TRBD1 matching over 11 bases. V was pared by 4 bases and J by 0 bases, with 2 bases of the junction left unmatched. From germline, CDR1 is MNHEY and CDR2 SMNVEV (reference sequence). The CDR3 has 15 residues. The chain's CDR3 is CASSWGQGVSYEQYF. In DNA form, the CDR3 reads TGTGCCAGCAGTTGGGGACAGGGGGTCTCCTACGAGCAGTACTTC.

The chain has TRBV16 and TRBJ2-7; D possibly corresponds to TRBD1 (5 bases). The CDR3 runs to 14 residues. CDR1 is KGHSY, CDR2 FQNENV, per germline. V lost 4 bases to trimming and J lost 6 bases, with 16 bases between them. Here the CDR3 DNA reads TGTGCCAGCAGCCTCGCAGGGTTTCCGAGCGAGCAGTACTTC. Translation: CASSLAGFPSEQYF.

V gene TRBV29-1 combines with J gene TRBJ1-1, with TRBD1 as a possible D gene (6 bases). This CDR3 is 12 amino acids long. Looked up from germline, CDR1 is SQVTM and CDR2 is ANQGSEA. The germline V and J ends were trimmed by 7 bases and 11 bases, with 20 bases remaining between them. CDR3 region: CSGSTGPREAFF. CDR3 coding DNA: TGCAGCGGGTCGACAGGACCAAGAGAGGCTTTCTTT. Full variable domain (rest looked up from reference TRBV29-1 and TRBJ1-1): SAVISQKPSRDICQRGTSLTIQCQVDSQVTMMFWYRQQPGQSLTLIATANQGSEATYESGFVIDKFPISRPNLTFSTLTVSNMSPEDSSIYLCSGSTGPREAFFGQGTRLTVV.

The rearrangement uses TRBV5-1 and TRBJ2-2; 9 bases match TRBD1. The CDR3 is 14 residues long. Germline assignment: CDR1 SGHRS and CDR2 YFSETQ. Losses at the gene ends were 4 bases for V and 5 bases for J; bases not matched to a gene: 3. This chain's CDR3 is CASSQGQGTGELFF. CDR3 coding DNA: TGCGCCAGCAGCCAAGGACAGGGGACCGGGGAGCTGTTTTTT.